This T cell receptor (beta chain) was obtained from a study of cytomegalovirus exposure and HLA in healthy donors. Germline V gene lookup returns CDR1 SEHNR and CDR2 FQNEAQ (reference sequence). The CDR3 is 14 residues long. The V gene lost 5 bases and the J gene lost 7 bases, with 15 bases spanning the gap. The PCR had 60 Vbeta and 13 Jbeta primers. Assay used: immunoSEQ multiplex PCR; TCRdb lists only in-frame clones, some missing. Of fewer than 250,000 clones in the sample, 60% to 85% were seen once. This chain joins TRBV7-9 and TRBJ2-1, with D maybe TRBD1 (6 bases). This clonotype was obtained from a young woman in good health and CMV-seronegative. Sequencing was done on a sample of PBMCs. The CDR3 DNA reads TGTGCCAGCAGCCCACCCGCAGGGACAAATGAGCAGTTCTTC. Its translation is CASSPPAGTNEQFF. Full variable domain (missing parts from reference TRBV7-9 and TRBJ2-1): DTGVSQNPRHKITKRGQNVTFRCDPISEHNRLYWYRQTLGQGPEFLTYFQNEAQLEKSRLLSDRFSAERPKGSFSTLEIQRTEQGDSAMYLCASSPPAGTNEQFFGPGTRLTVL.